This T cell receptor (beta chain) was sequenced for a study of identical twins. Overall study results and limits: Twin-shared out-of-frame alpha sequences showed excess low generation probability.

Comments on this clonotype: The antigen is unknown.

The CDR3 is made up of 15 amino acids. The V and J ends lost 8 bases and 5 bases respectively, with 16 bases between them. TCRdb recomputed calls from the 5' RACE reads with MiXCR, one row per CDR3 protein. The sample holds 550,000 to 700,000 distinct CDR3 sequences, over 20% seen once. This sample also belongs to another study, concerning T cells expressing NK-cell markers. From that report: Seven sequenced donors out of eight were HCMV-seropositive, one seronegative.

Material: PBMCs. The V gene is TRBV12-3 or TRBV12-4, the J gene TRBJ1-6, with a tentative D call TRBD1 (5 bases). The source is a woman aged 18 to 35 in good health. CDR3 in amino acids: CASGGPNKDNSPLHF. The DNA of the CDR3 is TGTGCCAGCGGGGGACCGAATAAGGATAATTCACCCCTCCACTTT.